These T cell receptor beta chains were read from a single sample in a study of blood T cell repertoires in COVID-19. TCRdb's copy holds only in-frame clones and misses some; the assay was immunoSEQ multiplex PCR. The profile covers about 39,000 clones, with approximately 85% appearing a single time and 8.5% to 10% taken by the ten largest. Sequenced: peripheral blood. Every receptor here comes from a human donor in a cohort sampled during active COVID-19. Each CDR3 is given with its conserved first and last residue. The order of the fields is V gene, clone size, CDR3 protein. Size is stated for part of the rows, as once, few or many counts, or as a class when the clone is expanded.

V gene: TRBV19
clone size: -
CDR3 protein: CASSLGGLGYGYTF

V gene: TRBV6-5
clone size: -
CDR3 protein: CASRPIAGAPYEQYF

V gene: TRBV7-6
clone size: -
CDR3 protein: CASSSPLDRAGETQYF

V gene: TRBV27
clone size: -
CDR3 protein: CASRPRTVVGYTF

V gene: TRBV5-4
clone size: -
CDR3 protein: CASRLPGADTQYF

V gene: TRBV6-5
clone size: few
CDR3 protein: CASSYSGGLNYGYTF

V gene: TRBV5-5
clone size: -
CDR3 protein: CASSLLGWTDACF

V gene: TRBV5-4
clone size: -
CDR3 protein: CASSSEPSGDGYTF

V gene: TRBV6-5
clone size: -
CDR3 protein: CASSSPGTNIQYF

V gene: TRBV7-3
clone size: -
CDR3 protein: CASSLMGLAGRETQYF

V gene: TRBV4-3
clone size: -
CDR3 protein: CASSQDKLAGSLGYEQFF

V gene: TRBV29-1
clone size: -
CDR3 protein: CSVEGDRNQPQHF

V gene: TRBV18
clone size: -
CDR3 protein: CASSPRSGISTGELFF

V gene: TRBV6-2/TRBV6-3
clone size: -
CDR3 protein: CASSYSGGRPTTGELFF

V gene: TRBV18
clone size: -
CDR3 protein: CASSPQQGQVEAFF

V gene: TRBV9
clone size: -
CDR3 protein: CASSHKQGPSTEAFF

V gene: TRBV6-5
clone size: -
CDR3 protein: CASSYTVVGYSPLHF

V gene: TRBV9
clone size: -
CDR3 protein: CASSPRGGGTSPSYNEQFF

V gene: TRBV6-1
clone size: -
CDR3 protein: CASSEEGLLANEQFF

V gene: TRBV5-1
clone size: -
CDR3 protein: CASSPSGRSGANVLTF

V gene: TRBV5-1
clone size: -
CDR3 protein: CASSPHMDRSSYEQYF

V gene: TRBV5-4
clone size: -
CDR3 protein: CASSSGTNNEQFF

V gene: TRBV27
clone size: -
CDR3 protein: CASRSSGFPDTQYF

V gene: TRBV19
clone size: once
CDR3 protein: CASSGGGGYYGYTF

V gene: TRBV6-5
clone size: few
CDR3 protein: CASSRYTEAFF